The entry below gives a single T cell receptor (beta chain) sequence along with its context. This sample is part of a study of blood T cell repertoires in COVID-19. About the research overall: Spain, Italy and the United States supplied samples that represented acute and convalescent COVID-19. PBMCs, B-cell-depleted T cells, or T cells were the source of the cDNA or gDNA that made up the material.

Patients of the Seattle cohort, enrolled during active infection, were followed longitudinally. Between the trimmed V and J ends, which lost 6 bases and 6 bases, there was a span of 17 bases. This CDR3 region has 14 residues. Germline V gene data show CDR1 as MNHEY and CDR2 as SMNVEV (reference sequence). Original processing methods: The authors estimated nucleated cell counts from reference gene primer amplification. The repertoire was sequenced with immunoSEQ multiplex PCR; TCRdb's copy has only in-frame clones and lacks some. V, J and clone size reflect that table, while D and trimming were determined from the DNA. Among about 200,000 clones listed, 65% to 90% were seen once.

The receptor was derived from a woman in her seventies with COVID-19, enrolled during active disease. The sequencing sample was made of peripheral blood. The chain combines TRBV27 with TRBJ1-2; D is possibly TRBD1 (6 bases). CDR3 residues: CASSRTASGDGYTF. For the CDR3, the DNA is TGTGCCAGCAGCCGGACAGCATCAGGAGATGGCTACACCTTC.